The 20 T cell receptor beta chains below come from one sample, sequenced in a study of control samples from healthy donors and cancer patients. Generated by immunoSEQ multiplex PCR, the TCRdb table keeps only in-frame clones and is missing some. The profile covers roughly 130,000 clones, with 93% appearing a single time and 1.5% to 2% taken by the ten largest. Sequencing was carried out using PBMCs. These TCRs come from a man in his forties or fifties with head and neck cancer.

On this clone itself: Other DNA sequences in the same sample also yield this CDR3. The CDR3 DNA is TGCGCCAGCAGCCAAGATCGGGCAGGTTATCAGCCCCAGCATTTT. It translates to CASSQDRAGYQPQHF. J is TRBJ1-5 and V is TRBV4-1; D gene uncertain. This CDR3 has 15 residues. Trimming took off 0 bases at V and 5 bases at J, with 11 bases between the two ends. Germline assignment: CDR1 MGHRA and CDR2 YSYEKL.

The CDR3 nucleotides are TGCAGCGTTGATTCGGGGGAAAGCAACTATGGCTACACCTTC. Translating it yields CSVDSGESNYGYTF. The V and J genes are TRBV29-1 and TRBJ1-2; the D gene is possibly TRBD1 (5 bases). The V end was cut by 3 bases, the J end by 2 bases, with 13 bases between. The CDR3 totals 14 residues. Germline loops: CDR1 SQVTM, CDR2 ANQGSEA.

V usage is TRBV19 and J usage is TRBJ2-3; the D is unclear. CDR3 size: 13 residues. V dropped 8 bases and J dropped 4 bases, with 13 bases sitting between them. The germline CDR1 and CDR2 sequences are LNHDA and SQIVND (reference sequence). The CDR3, as DNA: TGTGCCAGTCGAGACATATCGGCAGATACGCAGTATTTT. It specifies CASRDISADTQYF.

The V call is TRBV28, the J call TRBJ1-2, with a tentative D call TRBD1 (5 bases). This CDR3 contains 15 residues. V was cut by 6 bases and J by 0 bases, with 14 bases left in between. CDR1 and CDR2 (germline): MDHEN, SYDVKM. The chain's CDR3 is CASRPRGDANYGYTF. Here the CDR3 DNA reads TGTGCCAGCAGGCCCAGAGGGGACGCTAACTATGGCTACACCTTC.

This clone occurred once. V gene TRBV6-5 combines with J gene TRBJ1-3; weak D call: TRBD1 (5 bases). This CDR3 is built from 15 residues. CDR1 MNHEY and CDR2 SVGAGI come from the germline V gene. V shed 7 bases and J shed 0 bases, with 13 bases lying between them. The CDR3 DNA reads TGTGCCAGCATCCGAACGAGGGGCTCTGGAAACACCATATATTTT. This encodes CASIRTRGSGNTIYF.

The chain joins TRBV19 to TRBJ2-6; either TRBD1 or TRBD2 may fit D (5 bases each). The CDR3 covers 15 residues. V was trimmed by 3 bases and J by 1 base, leaving 7 bases between them. CDR1 LNHDA and CDR2 SQIVND come from the germline V gene (reference sequence). The CDR3 DNA is TGTGCCAGTAGTATGGGGGAGTCTGGGGCCAACGTCCTGACTTTC. Its translation: CASSMGESGANVLTF.

This clone has only a few counts. The rearrangement uses TRBV7-2 and TRBJ1-2, with 8 bases fitting TRBD1. The CDR3 is made up of 14 amino acids. Trimming removed 1 base from V and 8 bases from J; junction bases left unmatched: 6. From germline, CDR1 is SGHTA and CDR2 FQGNSA. The CDR3 is CASSLDGRTGGYTF. The CDR3 DNA follows: TGTGCCAGCAGCTTAGATGGAAGGACAGGGGGCTACACCTTC.

The chain combines TRBV6-6 with TRBJ1-5; no firm D call. The V gene's germline CDR1 is MNHNY and CDR2 SVGAGI (reference sequence). Trimming cost V 4 bases and J 7 bases, with 11 bases left between them. The CDR3 totals 13 residues. The CDR3 here is CASSLGSDQPQHF. As DNA, the CDR3 is TGTGCCAGCAGTTTGGGGAGCGACCAGCCCCAGCATTTT.

This sequence joins TRBV18 and TRBJ1-3; D might be TRBD1 (5 bases). Trimming shortened V by 8 bases and J by 0 bases, and 17 bases separated the two germline ends. This CDR3 region has 16 residues. Germline V gives CDR1 KGHSH, CDR2 LQKENI. The CDR3 sequence is CASVTSVGGSGNTIYF. The CDR3 coding sequence is TGTGCCAGCGTGACCTCAGTTGGGGGCTCTGGAAACACCATATATTTT.

CDR3 nucleotide sequence: TGCGCCAGCACCTCGGGGGGGTCTGGAAACACCATATATTTT. It yields the protein CASTSGGSGNTIYF. The J gene is TRBJ1-3, the V gene TRBV5-1, with D possibly being TRBD1 (5 bases). Trimming shortened V by 6 bases and J by 1 base, and 11 bases separated the two germline ends. From germline, CDR1 is SGHRS and CDR2 YFSETQ. CDR3 length equals 14 residues. The complete variable domain, with remaining parts taken from reference TRBV5-1 and TRBJ1-3, reads KAGVTQTPRYLIKTRGQQVTLSCSPISGHRSVSWYQQTPGQGLQFLFEYFSETQRNKGNFPGRFSGRQFSNSRSEMNVSTLELGDSALYLCASTSGGSGNTIYFGEGSWLTVV.

This chain uses TRBV7-2 with TRBJ2-3; D gene ambiguous. CDR3 length equals 12 residues. CDR1 is SGHTA and CDR2 is FQGNSA in the germline V gene. Trimming stripped 2 bases from V and 8 bases from J, with 8 bases between. Here the CDR3 reads CASSLSGVTQYF. As DNA, the CDR3 is TGTGCCAGCAGCTTAAGTGGGGTTACGCAGTATTTT.

The chain combines TRBV2 with TRBJ1-2; maybe TRBD1 (6 bases). The length of the CDR3 is 12 residues. V shed 4 bases and J shed 7 bases, with 10 bases lying between them. Germline V lookup: CDR1 SNHLY, CDR2 FYNNEI. The CDR3 is CASSGQGLGYTF. Here the CDR3 DNA reads TGTGCCAGCAGTGGCCAGGGGCTTGGCTACACCTTC.

This sequence joins TRBV7-2 and TRBJ2-1, with no clear D. Deletions cut 1 base from V and 13 bases from J, with 11 bases between. Germline loops: CDR1 SGHTA, CDR2 FQGNSA. This CDR3 comprises 12 residues. CDR3 DNA sequence: TGTGCCAGCAGCTTAGTCCCTCAAGTACAGTTCTTC. This codes for CASSLVPQVQFF.

The J gene is TRBJ2-2, the V gene TRBV5-1; the match to TRBD2 covers 9 bases. V shed 5 bases, J shed 6 bases, and the junction held 11 bases outside the gene matches. The germline V gene has CDR1 SGHRS and CDR2 YFSETQ. The CDR3 extends over 16 amino acids. CDR3 coding DNA: TGCGCCAGCAGTATAAGCGGGGGGTCGTTTGCCGGGGAGCTGTTTTTT. Encoded protein: CASSISGGSFAGELFF.

The chain is built from TRBV4-1 and TRBJ1-2; 7 nucleotides align to TRBD1. Germline assignment: CDR1 MGHRA and CDR2 YSYEKL. Trimming removed 5 bases from V and 6 bases from J; junction bases left unmatched: 15. The CDR3 runs 16 residues. The CDR3 sequence: CASSLLPGTAENGYTF. The CDR3 bases are TGCGCCAGCAGCTTACTTCCCGGGACAGCGGAAAATGGCTACACCTTC.

The CDR3 sequence: CASSPGQGWSGNTIYF. In DNA, the CDR3 is TGTGCCAGCAGCCCGGGACAGGGGTGGTCTGGAAACACCATATATTTT. This chain connects TRBV7-9 to TRBJ1-3; 10 bases align to TRBD1. Per germline, CDR1 SEHNR and CDR2 FQNEAQ (reference sequence). The trim removed 5 bases at V and 1 base at J, leaving 5 bases unmatched. The length of the CDR3 is 16 residues.

This clone was counted once. The chain links TRBV10-3 to TRBJ1-2, with TRBD1 identical over 9 bases. CDR3 length: 15 residues. Germline trimming cut 4 bases from V and 8 bases from J; bases unmatched to any gene: 11. Germline CDR1 reads ENHRY; CDR2 reads SYGVKD. The CDR3 region is CAISVATGGPRGYTF. The CDR3 DNA is TGTGCCATCAGTGTGGCGACAGGGGGTCCACGGGGCTACACCTTC.

V is TRBV27 and J is TRBJ2-2, with 9 bases aligning to TRBD1. CDR1 MNHEY and CDR2 SMNVEV come from the germline V gene (reference sequence). Trimming removed 6 bases from V and 6 bases from J; junction bases left unmatched: 5. This CDR3 has 14 amino acids. The CDR3 protein is CASRRTGVSGELFF. CDR3 bases: TGTGCCAGCAGGCGGACAGGGGTGTCCGGGGAGCTGTTTTTT.

The chain combines TRBV7-3 with TRBJ2-5, with TRBD1 as a possible D gene (6 bases). The CDR3 extends over 15 amino acids. The V end lost 0 bases, the J end lost 3 bases, and 11 bases lay between the germline ends. In germline, CDR1 is SGHTA, CDR2 FQGTGA. CDR3 amino acids: CASSLTGRQEETQYF. In nucleotides, the CDR3 is TGTGCCAGCAGCTTAACAGGGCGACAGGAAGAGACCCAGTACTTC.

This sequence joins TRBV29-1 and TRBJ2-3; possible D gene TRBD1, 6 bases. The ends were cut back, 1 base at V and 3 bases at J, with 14 bases in the middle. The CDR3 is 15 amino acids. In germline, CDR1 is SQVTM, CDR2 ANQGSEA. The CDR3 loop is CSVEAPGHKTDTQYF. The CDR3 DNA reads as TGCAGCGTTGAAGCCCCGGGACACAAAACAGATACGCAGTATTTT.